These T cell receptor beta chains were read from a single sample in a study of blood T cell repertoires in COVID-19. Only in-frame clones appear in the TCRdb table, and some are missing; sequencing was by immunoSEQ multiplex PCR. The data hold 200,000 to 250,000 clones, with around 83% observed a single time. Sequenced: peripheral blood. Receptors were obtained from a woman between 50 and 59 years old with acute or convalescent COVID-19. CDR3s include the opening cysteine and the closing phenylalanine or tryptophan. D genes are given only for firm matches. Where a row states a size, it is once, few, many or the class of an expanded clone; other rows omit it.

J: TRBJ1-4
D: .
V: TRBV11-2
size: .
CDR3: CASSLESLRTNEKLFF
DNA: TGTGCCAGCAGCTTAGAGAGTTTGCGAACTAATGAAAAACTGTTTTTT

J: TRBJ1-5
D: .
V: TRBV7-9
size: few
CDR3: CAISPRGGIGNQPQHF
DNA: TGTGCCATCTCGCCGCGGGGGGGCATAGGCAATCAGCCCCAGCATTTT

J: TRBJ2-2
D: TRBD1
V: TRBV14
size: few
CDR3: CASSPVQGAAGELFF
DNA: TGTGCCAGCAGCCCAGTGCAGGGGGCGGCCGGGGAGCTGTTTTTT

J: TRBJ2-7
D: .
V: TRBV15
size: .
CDR3: CATSRDPNYEQYF
DNA: TGTGCCACCAGCAGAGATCCCAACTACGAGCAGTACTTC

J: TRBJ2-3
D: .
V: TRBV10-3
size: .
CDR3: CAISEQEGSTDTQYF
DNA: TGTGCCATCAGTGAGCAGGAGGGGAGCACAGATACGCAGTATTTT

J: TRBJ1-5
D: .
V: TRBV6-2/TRBV6-3
size: .
CDR3: CASSYLGALGNQPQHF
DNA: TGTGCCAGCAGTTACTTGGGGGCGTTAGGGAATCAGCCCCAGCATTTT

J: TRBJ2-3
D: TRBD2
V: TRBV7-3
size: once
CDR3: CASSLSTSGGALDTQYF
DNA: TGTGCCAGCAGCTTAAGTACTAGCGGGGGGGCCTTAGATACGCAGTATTTT

J: TRBJ1-2
D: .
V: TRBV15
size: .
CDR3: CATSRDRNPADGYTF
DNA: TGTGCCACCAGCAGAGATCGAAACCCGGCGGATGGCTACACCTTC

J: TRBJ2-5
D: .
V: TRBV5-1
size: .
CDR3: CASSLSGQETQYF
DNA: TGCGCCAGCAGCCTTAGCGGCCAAGAGACCCAGTACTTC

J: TRBJ2-5
D: .
V: TRBV6-5
size: .
CDR3: CASSMAGVETQYF
DNA: TGTGCCAGCAGTATGGCCGGGGTAGAGACCCAGTACTTC

J: TRBJ1-1
D: .
V: TRBV7-9
size: .
CDR3: CASSLGGGTEAFF
DNA: TGTGCCAGCAGCTTAGGGGGCGGCACTGAAGCTTTCTTT

J: TRBJ2-5
D: .
V: TRBV7-9
size: few
CDR3: CASSFPPETQYF
DNA: TGTGCCAGCAGCTTTCCCCCGGAGACCCAGTACTTC

J: TRBJ2-1
D: .
V: TRBV5-6
size: .
CDR3: CASSSARLAAPSYNEQFF
DNA: TGTGCCAGCAGCTCGGCCCGATTAGCGGCCCCCTCCTACAATGAGCAGTTCTTC

J: TRBJ1-6
D: TRBD1
V: TRBV6-5
size: .
CDR3: CASSYRGQADSPLHF
DNA: TGTGCCAGCAGTTACCGAGGACAGGCTGATTCACCCCTCCACTTT

J: TRBJ1-4
D: TRBD1
V: TRBV18
size: .
CDR3: CASSQRDRGEKLFF
DNA: TGTGCCAGCTCACAGCGGGACAGGGGAGAAAAACTGTTTTTT